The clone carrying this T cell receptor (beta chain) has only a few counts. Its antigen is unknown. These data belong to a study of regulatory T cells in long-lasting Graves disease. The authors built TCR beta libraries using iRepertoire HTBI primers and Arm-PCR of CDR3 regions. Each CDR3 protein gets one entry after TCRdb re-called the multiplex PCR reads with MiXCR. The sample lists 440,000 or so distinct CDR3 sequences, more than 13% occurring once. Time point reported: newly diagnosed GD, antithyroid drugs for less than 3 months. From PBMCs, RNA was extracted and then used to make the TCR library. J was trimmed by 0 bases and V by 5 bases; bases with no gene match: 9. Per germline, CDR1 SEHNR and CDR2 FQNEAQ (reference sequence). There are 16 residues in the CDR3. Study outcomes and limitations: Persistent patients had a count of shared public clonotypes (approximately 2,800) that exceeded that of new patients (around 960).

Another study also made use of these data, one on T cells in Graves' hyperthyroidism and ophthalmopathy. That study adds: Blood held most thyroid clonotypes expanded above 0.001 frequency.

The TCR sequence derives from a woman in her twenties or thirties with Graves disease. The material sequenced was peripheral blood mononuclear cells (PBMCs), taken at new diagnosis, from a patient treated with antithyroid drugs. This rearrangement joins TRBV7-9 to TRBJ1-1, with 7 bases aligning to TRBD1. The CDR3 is CASSAPGQAMNTEAFF. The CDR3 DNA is TGTGCCAGCAGCGCACCCGGACAGGCCATGAACACTGAAGCTTTCTTT.